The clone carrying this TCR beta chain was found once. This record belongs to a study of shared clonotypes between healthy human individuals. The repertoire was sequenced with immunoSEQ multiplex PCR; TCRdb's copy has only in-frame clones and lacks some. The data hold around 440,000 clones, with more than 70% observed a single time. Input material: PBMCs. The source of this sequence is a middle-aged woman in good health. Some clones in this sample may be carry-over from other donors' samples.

CDR3 sequence: CASRYLTTSYEQYF. CDR3 nucleotide sequence: TGTGCCAGCAGATACCTGACGACCTCCTACGAGCAGTACTTC. The rearrangement joins TRBV28 to TRBJ2-5; D ambiguous. TRBJ2-7 matches the DNA end more closely, so the J call is doubtful. The germline gives CDR1 MDHEN, CDR2 SYDVKM. The CDR3 contains 14 residues.